One and the same sample provided the 12 T cell receptor beta chains below, sequenced in a study of siplizumab effects on memory and regulatory T cells. Method: immunoSEQ multiplex PCR; TCRdb's copy keeps in-frame clones and lacks some. The table has nearly 85,000 clones, approximately 95% seen once; the top ten hold approximately 17%. Sequencing was done on a sample of CD8+ T cells sorted from blood. All receptors derive from a human donor in good health.

The chain has TRBV9 and TRBJ2-2; maybe TRBD2 (5 bases). Per the germline V gene, CDR1 is SGDLS and CDR2 is YYNGEE. The length of the CDR3 is 14 residues. V was trimmed by 3 bases and J by 3 bases, leaving 9 bases between them. In DNA form, the CDR3 reads TGTGCCAGCAGCGCCGGGATCTACACCGGGGAGCTGTTTTTT. Translated: CASSAGIYTGELFF. The variable domain in full, completed from reference TRBV9 and TRBJ2-2, reads DSGVTQTPKHLITATGQRVTLRCSPRSGDLSVYWYQQSLDQGLQFLIQYYNGEERAKGNILERFSAQQFPDLHSELNLSSLELGDSALYFCASSAGIYTGELFFGEGSRLTVL.

The chain joins TRBV19 to TRBJ1-5; 9 bases are shared with TRBD1. CDR3 size: 15 residues. V lost 3 bases to trimming and J lost 5 bases; unmatched junction nucleotides: 5. Per the germline V gene, CDR1 is LNHDA and CDR2 is SQIVND (reference sequence). CDR3 loop: CASSIRDRVYQPQHF. The CDR3 nucleotides are TGTGCCAGTAGTATCCGGGACAGGGTTTATCAGCCCCAGCATTTT.

This rearrangement joins TRBV7-9 to TRBJ2-3; D remains ambiguous. The CDR3 covers 13 residues. The germline V gene encodes CDR1 SEHNR and CDR2 FQNEAQ (reference sequence). V lost 4 bases and J 3 bases, leaving 8 bases between the germline ends. As DNA, the CDR3 is TGTGCCAGCAGCTCATTAGCTACAGATACGCAGTATTTT. Translation: CASSSLATDTQYF.

The chain couples TRBV30 to TRBJ2-5; D may match TRBD1 or TRBD2 (5 bases each). Germline V gene data show CDR1 as GTSNPN and CDR2 as SVGIG (reference sequence). V was pared by 2 bases and J by 5 bases, with 18 bases between. The CDR3 is 15 amino acids. CDR3 amino acids: CAWSQDSNAGETQYF. CDR3 nucleotide sequence: TGTGCCTGGAGTCAAGACAGCAATGCGGGCGAGACCCAGTACTTC.

This clone was detected once. Here the CDR3 reads CASSAHDRGQSTDTQYF. The CDR3 DNA sequence: TGTGCCAGCAGTGCTCATGACAGGGGGCAGAGCACAGATACGCAGTATTTT. This chain connects TRBV6-4 to TRBJ2-3; 10 bases line up with TRBD1. This CDR3 spans 17 amino acids. V dropped 4 bases and J dropped 0; count of bases not matched to a gene: 7. Germline V lookup: CDR1 MRHNA, CDR2 SNTAGT.

V usage is TRBV28 and J usage is TRBJ1-1, with unresolved D. The CDR3 is 12 amino acids. Germline assignment: CDR1 MDHEN and CDR2 SYDVKM. With 2 bases removed from V and 5 bases from J, the gap between germline ends came to 6 bases. Written as DNA, the CDR3 is TGTGCCAGCAGTTTAGGGGTTACTGAAGCTTTCTTT. It encodes CASSLGVTEAFF.

This chain joins TRBV19 and TRBJ2-7; weak D call: TRBD2 (5 bases). V was trimmed by 4 bases and J by 4 bases, leaving 17 bases between them. The CDR3 covers 15 residues. Germline V CDR1 and CDR2: LNHDA, SQIVND (reference sequence). Here the CDR3 DNA reads TGTGCCAGTAGTAATCCTCCCGACGGGATTTACGAGCAGTACTTC. Residues: CASSNPPDGIYEQYF.

The V call is TRBV9, the J call TRBJ2-7; D uncertain. Germline CDR1 and CDR2: SGDLS and YYNGEE. V was clipped by 4 bases and J by 1 base, with 3 bases between them. This CDR3 contains 11 residues. The CDR3 reads CASSNSYEQYF. The CDR3 nucleotides read TGTGCCAGCAGCAATTCCTACGAGCAGTACTTC.

This clone has only one observation. The genes are TRBV7-9 and TRBJ2-3; possibly TRBD2 for D (9 bases). The CDR3 has 15 amino acids. Per the germline V gene, CDR1 is SEHNR and CDR2 is FQNEAQ (reference sequence). Deletions cut 5 bases from V and 4 bases from J, with 16 bases between. CDR3 amino acids: CASSTLAGQADTQYF. The CDR3 nucleotides read TGTGCCAGCAGCACCCTAGCGGGACAGGCAGATACGCAGTATTTT.

J is TRBJ2-1 and V is TRBV19; D tentatively fits TRBD1 or TRBD2 (5 bases each). Germline-derived CDR1 and CDR2 are LNHDA and SQIVND (reference sequence). Trimming cost V 4 bases and J 2 bases, with 15 bases left between them. The CDR3 is 16 residues long. Here the CDR3 reads CASSRDRSFPYNEQFF. The CDR3 region has the DNA TGTGCCAGTAGTAGGGACCGGTCCTTCCCCTACAATGAGCAGTTCTTC.

V is TRBV13 and J is TRBJ2-7; D call uncertain. Trimming stripped 0 bases from V and 3 bases from J, with 9 bases between. Germline V gene data show CDR1 as PRHDT and CDR2 as FYEKMQ (reference sequence). The length of the CDR3 is 14 residues. The DNA for the CDR3 is TGTGCCAGCAGCTTAGGCTCGCCGAACTACGAGCAGTACTTC. It translates to CASSLGSPNYEQYF.

The chain employs TRBV5-1 and TRBJ2-1, with D tentatively TRBD2 (6 bases). Trimming removed 1 base from V and 2 bases from J, with 13 bases in between. The length of the CDR3 is 16 residues. Looked up from germline, CDR1 is SGHRS and CDR2 is YFSETQ. The CDR3: CASSLRGIDPYNEQFF. The CDR3 DNA reads as TGCGCCAGCAGCTTGCGCGGGATTGATCCCTACAATGAGCAGTTCTTC. Looking up the rest from reference TRBV5-1 and TRBJ2-1 gives the full variable domain: KAGVTQTPRYLIKTRGQQVTLSCSPISGHRSVSWYQQTPGQGLQFLFEYFSETQRNKGNFPGRFSGRQFSNSRSEMNVSTLELGDSALYLCASSLRGIDPYNEQFFGPGTRLTVL.